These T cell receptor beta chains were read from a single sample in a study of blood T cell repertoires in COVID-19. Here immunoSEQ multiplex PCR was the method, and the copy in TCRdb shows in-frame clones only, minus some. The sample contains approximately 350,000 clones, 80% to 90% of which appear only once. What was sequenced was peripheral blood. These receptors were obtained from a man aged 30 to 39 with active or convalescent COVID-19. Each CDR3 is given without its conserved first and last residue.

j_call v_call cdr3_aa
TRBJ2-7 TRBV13 ASSGTSSSWEQY
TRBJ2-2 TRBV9 ASSVVGEGSGRATGELF
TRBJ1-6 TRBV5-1 ASSLAGQGRSPLH
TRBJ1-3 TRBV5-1 ASSLSGNGNTIY
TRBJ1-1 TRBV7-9 ASSRQALGAF
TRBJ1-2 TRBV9 ASSGGSYGYT
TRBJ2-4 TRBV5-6 ASSAMGGTKNIQY
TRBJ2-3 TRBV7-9 ASSPAPTRIAVRYTQY
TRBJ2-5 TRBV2 ASSLSGTGAKETQY
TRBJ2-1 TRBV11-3 ASSATSGIYNEQF
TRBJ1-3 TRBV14 ASSNGIWNTIY
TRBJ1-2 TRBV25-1 ASSPAPGTGENGYT
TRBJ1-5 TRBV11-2 ASSPGRGRSTPNQPQH
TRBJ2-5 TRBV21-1 ASSNRERRAGGQETQY
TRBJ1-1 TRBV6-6 ASSYSGASEAF
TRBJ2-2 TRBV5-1 ASSFPRGGAHTGELF
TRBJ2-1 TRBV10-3 AISVLAGVGNEQF
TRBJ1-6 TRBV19 ASSIASTGEYRSPLH
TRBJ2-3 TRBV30 AWSVLSRLVVDTQY
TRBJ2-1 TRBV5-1 ASSLGPEGDGEQF
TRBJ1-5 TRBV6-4 ASSTPWAYYSNQPQH
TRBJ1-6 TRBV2 ASREKTGGNSPLH
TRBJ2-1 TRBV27 ASSLRGGYNEQF
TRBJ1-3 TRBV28 ASSSAGEGNTIY
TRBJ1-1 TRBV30 AWSAGQHIRTKSKNTEAF
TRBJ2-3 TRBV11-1 ASSLATRASGRPNTQY
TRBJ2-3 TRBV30 AWSAGVVSSTDTQY
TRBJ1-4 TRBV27 ASSSRGRGGSGKLF